This is a list of T cell receptor beta chains from one sample in a study of cytomegalovirus exposure and HLA in healthy donors. TCRdb's table, derived via immunoSEQ multiplex PCR, lists solely in-frame clones and lacks some. The data contain some 170,000 clones, 55% to 75% of them seen just once; the ten biggest clones take up around 2.3%. The sample taken for sequencing was PBMCs. Receptors were obtained from a human donor in good health. Both conserved end residues are part of each CDR3. A D gene is named only where the DNA matches it firmly. Only part of the rows carry a size: once, few, many, or a class if the clone is expanded.

d_gene: -
abundance: few
v_gene: TRBV6-1
j_gene: TRBJ2-1
CDR3aa: CASSDPGVEQFF
CDR3nt: TGTGCCAGCAGTGACCCAGGGGTGGAGCAGTTCTTC

d_gene: TRBD1
abundance: -
v_gene: TRBV28
j_gene: TRBJ1-2
CDR3aa: CASDRGTSNYGYTF
CDR3nt: TGTGCCAGCGACAGGGGTACATCAAACTATGGCTACACCTTC

d_gene: -
abundance: once
v_gene: TRBV19
j_gene: TRBJ2-1
CDR3aa: CASSIGTMNEQFF
CDR3nt: TGTGCCAGTAGTATAGGGACTATGAATGAGCAGTTCTTC

d_gene: TRBD2
abundance: -
v_gene: TRBV29-1
j_gene: TRBJ2-1
CDR3aa: CSGLLAGPYNEQFF
CDR3nt: TGCAGCGGATTACTAGCGGGGCCCTACAATGAGCAGTTCTTC

d_gene: TRBD1
abundance: few
v_gene: TRBV7-9
j_gene: TRBJ2-2
CDR3aa: CASPTGTANTGELFF
CDR3nt: TGTGCCAGCCCCACCGGGACAGCGAACACCGGGGAGCTGTTTTTT

d_gene: -
abundance: -
v_gene: TRBV5-1
j_gene: TRBJ1-1
CDR3aa: CASSLGTNDEAFF
CDR3nt: TGCGCCAGCAGCTTAGGGACAAATGATGAAGCTTTCTTT

d_gene: TRBD2
abundance: once
v_gene: TRBV19
j_gene: TRBJ2-7
CDR3aa: CASKAQRGGLYEQYF
CDR3nt: TGTGCCAGTAAGGCCCAGCGGGGGGGCCTCTACGAGCAGTACTTC

d_gene: -
abundance: -
v_gene: TRBV5-1
j_gene: TRBJ1-4
CDR3aa: CASSLGPGTNEKLFF
CDR3nt: TGCGCCAGCAGCTTGGGTCCGGGAACTAATGAAAAACTGTTTTTT

d_gene: TRBD2
abundance: -
v_gene: TRBV9
j_gene: TRBJ2-7
CDR3aa: CASSSTPAGLEGEQYF
CDR3nt: TGTGCCAGCAGCTCAACCCCGGCGGGACTAGAGGGGGAGCAGTACTTC

d_gene: TRBD2
abundance: -
v_gene: TRBV7-9
j_gene: TRBJ2-3
CDR3aa: CASSLGLAGGTDTQYF
CDR3nt: TGTGCCAGCAGCTTAGGACTAGCGGGGGGGACAGATACGCAGTATTTT

d_gene: TRBD1
abundance: -
v_gene: TRBV7-9
j_gene: TRBJ1-4
CDR3aa: CASSLGQGATNEKLFF
CDR3nt: TGTGCCAGCAGCTTAGGGCAGGGGGCAACTAATGAAAAACTGTTTTTT

d_gene: -
abundance: -
v_gene: TRBV6-5
j_gene: TRBJ2-5
CDR3aa: CASSYSSSGQETQYF
CDR3nt: TGTGCCAGCAGTTACTCCAGCAGCGGGCAAGAGACCCAGTACTTC

d_gene: TRBD2
abundance: few
v_gene: TRBV2
j_gene: TRBJ2-2
CDR3aa: CASSLPSGANTGELFF
CDR3nt: TGTGCCAGCAGTTTACCTAGCGGGGCAAACACCGGGGAGCTGTTTTTT

d_gene: TRBD1
abundance: -
v_gene: TRBV9
j_gene: TRBJ1-6
CDR3aa: CASSALTGFSPLHF
CDR3nt: TGTGCCAGCAGCGCCTTGACAGGGTTTTCACCCCTCCACTTT

d_gene: -
abundance: -
v_gene: TRBV2
j_gene: TRBJ2-7
CDR3aa: CASEPGRLSYEQYF
CDR3nt: TGTGCCTCCGAGCCGGGGAGATTATCCTACGAGCAGTACTTC

d_gene: -
abundance: once
v_gene: TRBV19
j_gene: TRBJ1-5
CDR3aa: CASSSQGSPSSNQPQHF
CDR3nt: TGTGCCAGTAGTTCCCAGGGAAGCCCTAGTAGCAATCAGCCCCAGCATTTT

d_gene: TRBD2
abundance: -
v_gene: TRBV4-1
j_gene: TRBJ2-5
CDR3aa: CASSRLGREIVETQYF
CDR3nt: TGCGCCAGCAGCCGCTTAGGGAGGGAGATTGTTGAGACCCAGTACTTC

d_gene: -
abundance: few
v_gene: TRBV19
j_gene: TRBJ1-2
CDR3aa: CASSIGAGPNYGYTF
CDR3nt: TGTGCCAGTAGTATAGGGGCAGGGCCTAACTATGGCTACACCTTC

d_gene: TRBD1
abundance: -
v_gene: TRBV7-6
j_gene: TRBJ1-2
CDR3aa: CASSLGGGQGRGYTF
CDR3nt: TGTGCCAGCAGCTTAGGGGGGGGACAGGGAAGAGGCTACACCTTC

d_gene: TRBD2
abundance: -
v_gene: TRBV5-5
j_gene: TRBJ2-1
CDR3aa: CASSLAGATNEQFF
CDR3nt: TGTGCCAGCAGTTTAGCGGGGGCGACCAATGAGCAGTTCTTC

d_gene: TRBD2
abundance: few
v_gene: TRBV2
j_gene: TRBJ2-3
CDR3aa: CASSFTGLAGPRDTQYF
CDR3nt: TGTGCCAGCAGTTTTACCGGACTAGCGGGGCCCAGGGATACGCAGTATTTT

d_gene: -
abundance: -
v_gene: TRBV29-1
j_gene: TRBJ2-7
CDR3aa: CSVEGNPLDTQSTYEQYF
CDR3nt: TGCAGCGTTGAAGGGAACCCACTCGACACCCAAAGTACCTACGAGCAGTACTTC

d_gene: -
abundance: few
v_gene: TRBV30
j_gene: TRBJ2-7
CDR3aa: CAWSRGRGSLDEQYF
CDR3nt: TGTGCCTGGAGTAGGGGTAGGGGAAGTCTCGACGAGCAGTACTTC

d_gene: TRBD2
abundance: few
v_gene: TRBV14
j_gene: TRBJ2-5
CDR3aa: CASSQDWDYYKTQYF
CDR3nt: TGTGCCAGCAGCCAAGATTGGGACTACTACAAGACCCAGTACTTC

d_gene: -
abundance: -
v_gene: TRBV5-4
j_gene: TRBJ2-7
CDR3aa: CASSSPPLFGQYF
CDR3nt: TGTGCCAGCAGCTCCCCTCCCCTCTTCGGGCAGTACTTC

d_gene: -
abundance: -
v_gene: TRBV9
j_gene: TRBJ1-3
CDR3aa: CASSNSGSGNTIYF
CDR3nt: TGTGCCAGCAGCAATTCAGGCTCTGGAAACACCATATATTTT

d_gene: TRBD1
abundance: -
v_gene: TRBV10-3
j_gene: TRBJ1-4
CDR3aa: CAISETGRQGIGEKLFF
CDR3nt: TGTGCCATCAGTGAGACCGGAAGACAGGGGATCGGCGAAAAACTGTTTTTT